The clone carrying this TCR beta chain was seen only a few times. Its matching antigen is unknown. All patients were untreated before thyroid surgery. The sample is drawn from a study of metastatic and nonmetastatic thyroid tumors. Study-wide context: Patients with malignant and benign thyroid disease provided blood and tumor or nodule tissue, whose repertoires were compared. Study-wide results and caveats: For both blood and tumor, malignant thyroid tumors reportedly showed significantly higher TCR beta diversity than benign nodules did.

CDR1 is MDHEN, CDR2 SYDVKM, per germline. There are 14 residues in the CDR3. V lost 2 bases, J lost 0 bases, and 6 bases lay in between. Authors' processing steps: To classify distant metastasis in papillary thyroid cancer, a model was built from CDR3 differences across clinicopathological groups. TCRdb re-called clones via MiXCR from the PCR reads. TCRdb's processing, not the authors', yielded these V and J calls. The repertoire holds approximately 15,000 clones, with about 35% as singletons. The sequence came from a male donor with papillary thyroid cancer or a benign thyroid nodule (not recorded which). Some clones in this sample may be carry-over from other donors' samples. Material for sequencing was tumor tissue. The genes are TRBV28 and TRBJ2-3; D is uncertain. For the CDR3, the DNA is TGTGCCAGCAGTTTAACAGATAGCACAGATACGCAGTATTTT. Its translation is CASSLTDSTDTQYF.